These 25 T cell receptor beta chains were all obtained from the same sample, sequenced in a study of human T cells and chemical hapten exposure. As for time point: patch test 3, about 24 weeks after DPC sensitization. The treatment denotes: therapeutic diphenylcyclopropenone sensitization with weekly scalp DPC. One entry per CDR3 protein, called by TCRdb with MiXCR from the RACE reads. The sample lists some 79,000 distinct CDR3 sequences; approximately 10% were seen once. The sample was whole blood, taken in connection with sensitization to the hapten diphenylcyclopropenone (DPC). The receptors stem from a woman between 50 and 59 years old with alopecia areata. Some clones in this sample may be carry-over from other donors' samples.

In its sample, this clonotype was seen once. A much more abundant neighbour one base away suggests this may be a read error. The gene calls are TRBV5-1 and TRBJ2-7; D might be TRBD1 (5 bases). The V and J ends lost 2 bases and 6 bases respectively, with 18 bases between them. The CDR3 contains 15 residues. Germline CDR1 and CDR2: SGHRS and YFSETQ. CDR3 amino acids: CASSLQLTWGSEQYF. The CDR3 DNA reads TGCGCCAGCAGCTTACAGTTGACCTGGGGCTCCGAGCAGTACTTC.

This clonotype showed up just a few times. The rearrangement joins TRBV6-1 to TRBJ1-1; D remains unclear. CDR1 and CDR2 from the germline V gene are MNHNS and SASEGT. The CDR3 spans 15 residues. With 11 bases removed from V and 1 base from J, the gap between germline ends came to 20 bases. The DNA of the CDR3 is TGTGCCGGAGCAGATGGAGGGAGAAGGAACACTGAAGCTTTCTTT. This sequence encodes CAGADGGRRNTEAFF.

This clonotype was found many times. V and J are TRBV12-3 or TRBV12-4 and TRBJ1-1; 7 nucleotides line up with TRBD1. This CDR3 is built from 14 residues. Trimming removed 4 bases from V and 1 base from J; junction bases left unmatched: 3. The CDR3 sequence: CASSSTGPNTEAFF. The CDR3 bases are TGTGCCAGCAGTTCGACAGGGCCGAACACTGAAGCTTTCTTT.

This clonotype was counted only a few times. V and J are TRBV7-9 and TRBJ2-7; weak D call: TRBD1 (5 bases). This CDR3 is built from 15 residues. The V gene's germline CDR1 is SEHNR and CDR2 FQNEAQ (reference sequence). Trimming took off 0 bases at V and 6 bases at J, with 15 bases between the two ends. The CDR3 sequence: CASSLAQGAFPEQYF. DNA for the CDR3: TGTGCCAGCAGCTTAGCTCAGGGTGCGTTCCCCGAGCAGTACTTC.

The table lists this clonotype with a few counts. The CDR3 nucleotides read TGTGCCAGCAGCCCAGTTGTGGGACAGGGTAATTCACCCCTCCACTTT. It translates to CASSPVVGQGNSPLHF. The rearrangement uses TRBV7-9 and TRBJ1-6; 9 bases are a match to TRBD1. The CDR3 covers 16 residues. Per the germline V gene, CDR1 is SEHNR and CDR2 is FQNEAQ (reference sequence). J was trimmed by 6 bases and V by 5 bases; bases with no gene match: 8. Variable domain in full (rest from reference TRBV7-9 and TRBJ1-6): DTGVSQNPRHKITKRGQNVTFRCDPISEHNRLYWYRQTLGQGPEFLTYFQNEAQLEKSRLLSDRFSAERPKGSFSTLEIQRTEQGDSAMYLCASSPVVGQGNSPLHFGNGTRLTVT.

This clonotype was seen ten or more times. The J gene is TRBJ2-4, the V gene TRBV6-6; D might be TRBD2 (7 bases). Germline V CDR1 and CDR2: MNHNY, SVGAGI (reference sequence). V dropped 7 bases and J dropped 1 base, with 8 bases sitting between them. The CDR3 sequence is 13 residues long. In nucleotides, the CDR3 is TGTGCCAGCAAGGGGGGGGCCAAAAACATTCAGTACTTC. Translating gives CASKGGAKNIQYF.

This clonotype was recorded at least ten times. J is TRBJ2-7 and V is TRBV11-1; D gene unclear. Per germline, CDR1 SGHAT and CDR2 FQDESV (reference sequence). This CDR3 spans 14 amino acids. The V end lost 0 bases, the J end lost 5 bases, and 11 bases lay between the germline ends. DNA of the CDR3: TGTGCCAGCAGCTTAGCCCAAATCCCCCACGAGCAGTACTTC. Residues: CASSLAQIPHEQYF.

With regard to this clonotype: This may be a read error, as it is one base from a much larger clone. This is likely a read error, given that the CDR3 carries no conserved phenylalanine or tryptophan at its end. The CDR3 coding sequence is TGCAGTGCTAGAGATACCCAGGGAGTTGTGGTTGGTACGCAGTATATT. Amino acids: CSARDTQGVVVGTQYI. The chain links TRBV20-1 to TRBJ2-3, with D perhaps being TRBD1 or TRBD2 (5 bases each). V lost 0 bases to trimming and J lost 8 bases, with 21 bases between them. Germline V CDR1 and CDR2: DFQATT, SNEGSKA (reference sequence). The CDR3 is made up of 16 amino acids.

This sequence joins TRBV29-1 and TRBJ1-2; 10 nucleotides line up with TRBD1. The CDR3 runs to 12 residues. With V trimmed by 7 bases and J by 7 bases, 6 bases remained unmatched. Germline-derived CDR1 and CDR2 are SQVTM and ANQGSEA. The DNA for the CDR3 is TGCAGCGCCGGACAGGGGGAGCGTGGCTACACCTTC. It is translated as CSAGQGERGYTF. Using reference TRBV29-1 and TRBJ1-2 for the parts outside the CDR3, the full variable domain is SAVISQKPSRDICQRGTSLTIQCQVDSQVTMMFWYRQQPGQSLTLIATANQGSEATYESGFVIDKFPISRPNLTFSTLTVSNMSPEDSSIYLCSAGQGERGYTFGSGTRLTVV.

This clonotype was found many times. The CDR3 loop reads CASSFDRGGNQPQHF. CDR3 DNA: TGTGCCAGCAGCTTTGACAGGGGAGGCAATCAGCCCCAGCATTTT. The chain has TRBV7-3 and TRBJ1-5; 8 bases fit TRBD1. V shed 3 bases and J 2 bases; nucleotides not matched to a gene: 3. The length of the CDR3 is 15 residues. CDR1 and CDR2 from the germline V gene are SGHTA and FQGTGA. Full variable domain (remainder filled in from reference TRBV7-3 and TRBJ1-5): GAGVSQTPSNKVTEKGKYVELRCDPISGHTALYWYRQSLGQGPEFLIYFQGTGAADDSGLPNDRFFAVRPEGSVSTLKIQRTERGDSAVYLCASSFDRGGNQPQHFGDGTRLSIL.

This clonotype has ten or more counts. CDR3 coding DNA: TGTGCCAGCAGGGCTAGCGGGAGGGCCCCCTACGAGCAGTACTTC. It yields the protein CASRASGRAPYEQYF. The chain recombines TRBV27 with TRBJ2-7, with 12 bases matching TRBD2. Germline-derived CDR1 and CDR2 are MNHEY and SMNVEV (reference sequence). This CDR3 contains 15 residues. V trimming: 6 bases; J trimming: 2 bases; junction bases outside the gene matches: 5.

Turning to this clonotype: A much larger clone is a single base away; this may be a read error. This rearrangement joins TRBV4-3 to TRBJ1-3; maybe TRBD1 (6 bases). Germline-derived CDR1 and CDR2 are LGHNA and YSLEER. This CDR3 comprises 15 residues. In DNA, the CDR3 is TGCGCCAGCAGCCAGGCTCAGGGGTCTGGAAGCACCATATATTTT. It yields the protein CASSQAQGSGSTIYF.

The chain joins TRBV6-5 to TRBJ2-7; tentative D call: TRBD2 (5 bases). CDR1 and CDR2 (germline): MNHEY, SVGAGI. The CDR3 contains 14 residues. Trimming removed 6 bases at V and 2 bases at J, with 14 bases between. In DNA, the CDR3 is TGTGCCAGCAGCCCCGCGGGTCAGACCTACGAGCAGTACTTC. This sequence encodes CASSPAGQTYEQYF.

This clonotype was seen ten or more times. The chain couples TRBV20-1 to TRBJ2-7; 11 bases map to TRBD2. This CDR3 is built from 15 residues. CDR1 and CDR2 (germline): DFQATT, SNEGSKA (reference sequence). J lost 3 bases, V lost 7 bases, and 11 bases had no gene match. The CDR3, as DNA: TGCAGTGTCACGGGGCGACTAGCGGGGCGCTACGAGCAGTACTTC. Protein product: CSVTGRLAGRYEQYF.

This clonotype showed up many times. The chain is built from TRBV9 and TRBJ2-2; 7 nucleotides align to TRBD1. Germline loops: CDR1 SGDLS, CDR2 YYNGEE. This CDR3 is 14 amino acids long. With V trimmed by 3 bases and J by 6 bases, 5 bases remained unmatched. The DNA of the CDR3 is TGTGCCAGCAGCGGAGTGACAGGGCCCGGGGAGCTGTTTTTT. Its translation: CASSGVTGPGELFF.

The sample holds a few counts of this clonotype. The V and J genes are TRBV28 and TRBJ2-7, with D unclear. The V gene lost 7 bases and the J gene lost 3 bases, with 16 bases spanning the gap. This CDR3 has 14 residues. CDR1 and CDR2 (germline): MDHEN, SYDVKM. CDR3 in amino acids: CASIPSGISYEQYF. The CDR3 coding sequence is TGTGCCAGCATCCCCTCAGGTATCAGCTACGAGCAGTACTTC.

This clonotype showed up many times. The genes are TRBV4-3 and TRBJ2-1, with 10 bases that match TRBD2. V shed 0 bases, J shed 7 bases, and the junction held 21 bases outside the gene matches. The length of the CDR3 is 21 residues. Germline V lookup: CDR1 LGHNA, CDR2 YSLEER. Here the CDR3 DNA reads TGCGCCAGCAGCCAAGATCCCCTCCCCCGACTAGCGGGCCATAGAGGTAATGAGCAGTTCTTC. Translation gives CASSQDPLPRLAGHRGNEQFF.

The DNA of the CDR3 is TGTGCCAGCAGCTACCCCGGGACTAGCAGGAATGAGCAGTTCTTC. Translated, it gives CASSYPGTSRNEQFF. The J gene is TRBJ2-1, the V gene TRBV7-3; TRBD2 agrees at 9 bases. The CDR3 sequence is 15 residues long. V gave up 4 bases and J gave up 7 bases; unmatched junction bases: 8. Germline-derived CDR1 and CDR2 are SGHTA and FQGTGA.

The rearrangement joins TRBV9 to TRBJ2-5, with a weak D call TRBD2 (5 bases). The CDR3 length is 15 residues. With 3 bases removed from V and 6 bases from J, the gap between germline ends came to 18 bases. Germline values: CDR1 SGDLS, CDR2 YYNGEE. CDR3 sequence: CASSAGEGIRKTQYF. As DNA, the CDR3 is TGTGCCAGCAGCGCCGGTGAGGGAATCAGGAAGACCCAGTACTTC.

This clonotype was detected ten times or more. The chain is built from TRBV29-1 and TRBJ2-2; TRBD1 aligns across 7 bases. Germline V gene lookup returns CDR1 SQVTM and CDR2 ANQGSEA. This CDR3 is 14 amino acids long. V lost 6 bases, J lost 3 bases, and 7 bases stayed unmatched. CDR3: CSVPTGRDTGELFF. CDR3 coding DNA: TGCAGCGTCCCGACAGGGCGAGACACCGGGGAGCTGTTTTTT.

This clonotype appeared a few times. The chain carries TRBV6-2 or TRBV6-3 and TRBJ2-7, with D unclear. Trimming left V 5 bases short and J 0 bases short, with 11 bases between. This CDR3 spans 14 amino acids. The germline V gene has CDR1 MNHEY and CDR2 SVGEGT. The CDR3 DNA reads TGTGCCAGCAGTAACGACGGTCTCTCCTACGAGCAGTACTTC. Translated: CASSNDGLSYEQYF.

This clonotype was found many times. The rearrangement uses TRBV12-3 or TRBV12-4 and TRBJ2-1, with 7 bases lining up with TRBD2. The CDR3 runs 16 residues. With 6 bases clipped from V and 1 base from J, the junction kept 9 bases outside the gene matches. CDR3 DNA: TGTGCCAGCAGCCCCAAGGGGAGGGGATCCTACAATGAGCAGTTCTTC. Translated: CASSPKGRGSYNEQFF.

This clonotype has only a few counts. The chain links TRBV20-1 to TRBJ2-1; 8 positions match TRBD1. This CDR3 contains 14 residues. Germline lookup yields CDR1 DFQATT and CDR2 SNEGSKA (reference sequence). The J segment lost 2 bases and the V segment lost 6 bases, leaving 6 bases of the junction unmatched. The CDR3 spells CSAKQGVPYNEQFF. The CDR3 coding sequence is TGCAGTGCAAAACAGGGGGTTCCCTACAATGAGCAGTTCTTC.

This clonotype turned up a few times. The chain couples TRBV19 to TRBJ1-3, with D uncertain. The length of the CDR3 is 12 residues. Between the trimmed V and J ends, which lost 11 bases and 4 bases, there was a span of 12 bases. Germline CDR1 and CDR2: LNHDA and SQIVND (reference sequence). In DNA, the CDR3 is TGTGCCCCTCCCTCGGGCGGAAACACCATATATTTT. Protein product: CAPPSGGNTIYF.

Note on this clonotype: A much bigger clone sits one base away, suggesting this may be a read error. This chain joins TRBV28 and TRBJ2-2, with 10 bases aligning to TRBD2. CDR3 length: 17 residues. With V trimmed by 5 bases and J by 2 bases, 8 bases remained unmatched. The germline V gene has CDR1 MDHEN and CDR2 SYDVKM. The CDR3: CASSPPGLAVNTGELFF. The CDR3 region has the DNA TGTGCCAGCAGTCCCCCCGGACTAGCGGTTAACACCGGGGAGCTGTTTTTT.